This passage covers 16 T cell receptor beta chains from one sample sequenced in a study of glioma-infiltrating T cells. The iRepertoire nested amplicon-rescue multiplex PCR amplified TCR alpha and beta CDR3s from RNA. TCRdb re-derived calls from the multiplex PCR reads in MiXCR, one entry per CDR3 protein. Of some 180,000 distinct CDR3 sequences listed, approximately 30% were seen once; the top ten hold 20% to 25%. Sequencing was carried out using glioma tissue, nonneoplastic brain tissue, or PBMCs (not recorded which). The source is a human donor with low-grade glioma or glioblastoma, undergoing nonglioma brain surgery, or in good health (not recorded which).

This clonotype was detected only once. One end of the junction is discordant with germline, which a read error may explain. This chain connects TRBV11-2 to TRBJ2-5; no reliable D call. Germline values: CDR1 SGHAT, CDR2 FQNNGV. The CDR3 contains 12 residues. The CDR3 DNA sequence: TGTGCCGGCAGCAGAGACCAAGAGACCCAGTACTTC. It encodes CAGSRDQETQYF.

The CDR3 is CASSLRDGQSPDTQYF. DNA for the CDR3: TGTGCCAGCAGCTTGCGGGACGGGCAATCCCCAGATACGCAGTATTTT. The gene calls are TRBV5-5 and TRBJ2-3, with D possibly called TRBD1 or TRBD2 (5 bases each). Germline V CDR1 and CDR2: SGHKS, YYEKEE (reference sequence). V was pared by 1 base and J by 4 bases, with 16 bases between. The CDR3 covers 16 residues.

This clonotype was observed at least ten times. The J gene is TRBJ1-1, the V gene TRBV19; the D gene is possibly TRBD1 (6 bases). Trimming shortened V by 7 bases and J by 1 base, and 16 bases separated the two germline ends. Germline CDR1 reads LNHDA; CDR2 reads SQIVND (reference sequence). CDR3 length equals 15 residues. CDR3 amino acids: CASTWGNRENTEAFF. The CDR3, as DNA: TGTGCCAGTACGTGGGGAAACAGGGAGAACACTGAAGCTTTCTTT. The full variable domain, with the rest looked up from reference TRBV19 and TRBJ1-1, is DGGITQSPKYLFRKEGQNVTLSCEQNLNHDAMYWYRQDPGQGLRLIYYSQIVNDFQKGDIAEGYSVSREKKESFPLTVTSAQKNPTAFYLCASTWGNRENTEAFFGQGTRLTVV.

This clonotype was seen ten or more times. The gene calls are TRBV6-2 or TRBV6-3 and TRBJ2-3; the D gene is possibly TRBD2 (6 bases). The CDR3 has 16 amino acids. The germline CDR1 and CDR2 sequences are MNHEY and SVGEGT. Trimming took off 2 bases at V and 0 bases at J, with 12 bases between the two ends. Written as DNA, the CDR3 is TGTGCCAGCAGTTACGTGGACTATCCCAGCACAGATACGCAGTATTTT. It yields the protein CASSYVDYPSTDTQYF.

The chain recombines TRBV5-6 with TRBJ2-1; D ambiguous. Germline V CDR1 and CDR2: SGHDT, YYEEEE. Trimming removed 1 base from V and 7 bases from J, with 3 bases in between. This CDR3 has 11 residues. CDR3 residues: CASSLWNEQFF. DNA for the CDR3: TGTGCCAGCAGCTTGTGGAATGAGCAGTTCTTC.

With respect to this clonotype: Possible read error: a much larger clone is one base away. The V call is TRBV12-5, the J call TRBJ2-1, with no clear D. The CDR3 runs 15 residues. Germline V CDR1 and CDR2: LGHNT, FRNRAP. CDR3 DNA: TGTGCTACTGGTCTCCACCACGGCTATGAGGATGAGCAGTTCTTC. This encodes CATGLHHGYEDEQFF.

At least ten counts were recorded for this clonotype. The V gene is TRBV20-1, the J gene TRBJ1-3; D uncertain. This CDR3 contains 11 residues. V lost 2 bases and J 8 bases, leaving 7 bases between the germline ends. Germline-derived CDR1 and CDR2 are DFQATT and SNEGSKA (reference sequence). The CDR3 DNA reads TGCAGTGCTAGACGAGGAGACACCATATATTTT. This sequence encodes CSARRGDTIYF.

The table lists this clonotype with many counts. The chain employs TRBV6-5 and TRBJ2-7; 16 nucleotides align to TRBD2. V shed 0 bases, J shed 2 bases, and the junction held 4 bases outside the gene matches. CDR1 and CDR2 (germline): MNHEY, SVGAGI. The CDR3 length is 18 residues. The CDR3 region has the DNA TGTGCCAGCAGTTACTCGACGGGACTAGCGGGAGGGCCCTACGAGCAGTACTTC. Translated: CASSYSTGLAGGPYEQYF.

This clonotype was counted ten times or more. The chain couples TRBV4-1 to TRBJ1-5; D is perhaps TRBD1 (6 bases). This CDR3 contains 14 residues. Germline V gene lookup returns CDR1 MGHRA and CDR2 YSYEKL. V shed 0 bases and J shed 7 bases, with 10 bases lying between them. As DNA, the CDR3 is TGCGCCAGCAGCCAAGATCCAGGGGACCAGCCCCAGCATTTT. This translates into CASSQDPGDQPQHF.

This clonotype has ten or more counts. V is TRBV7-2 and J is TRBJ2-7; D ambiguous. With 0 bases removed from V and 3 bases from J, the gap between germline ends came to 6 bases. The CDR3 sequence is 13 residues long. The germline CDR1 and CDR2 sequences are SGHTA and FQGNSA. CDR3 nucleotide sequence: TGTGCCAGCAGCTTAGCTTCCCTCTACGAGCAGTACTTC. It yields the protein CASSLASLYEQYF.

This clonotype showed up many times. The J gene is TRBJ2-7, the V gene TRBV6-1; no reliable D call. CDR1 is MNHNS and CDR2 is SASEGT in the germline V gene. V lost 9 bases, J lost 0 bases, and 9 bases lay in between. CDR3 size: 12 residues. CDR3 DNA: TGTGCCAGTGGACGGAGCTCCTACGAGCAGTACTTC. This codes for CASGRSSYEQYF.

The chain carries TRBV27 and TRBJ1-1; a possible D gene is TRBD1 (5 bases). Between the trimmed V and J ends, which lost 2 bases and 3 bases, there was a span of 22 bases. The length of the CDR3 is 18 residues. Germline V gene sequence: CDR1 MNHEY, CDR2 SMNVEV (reference sequence). CDR3 coding DNA: TGTGCCAGCAGTTTAACTCCAGGAGGGGCCGCCGGGTACACTGAAGCTTTCTTT. This codes for CASSLTPGGAAGYTEAFF.

Worth noting for this clonotype: Since a much larger clone is just one base distant, this may be a read error. CDR3 in amino acids: CASSPTRGGGYNDQFF. For the CDR3, the DNA is TGTGCCAGCAGTCCAACTCGCGGGGGGGGTTACAATGATCAGTTCTTC. This rearrangement joins TRBV7-2 to TRBJ2-1, with TRBD2 matching 9 bases. Per germline, CDR1 SGHTA and CDR2 FQGNSA. The CDR3 is made up of 16 amino acids.

This clonotype was seen ten or more times. The V call is TRBV12-3 or TRBV12-4, the J call TRBJ2-3, with TRBD2 matching over 10 bases. This CDR3 region has 15 residues. Trimming cost V 6 bases and J 0 bases; bases outside gene matches: 3. CDR3 region: CASSPTSGSTDTQYF. The CDR3 nucleotides are TGTGCCAGCAGCCCGACTAGCGGGAGCACAGATACGCAGTATTTT.

This sequence joins TRBV4-3 and TRBJ2-7; perhaps TRBD2 as D (6 bases). Trimming took off 0 bases at V and 3 bases at J, with 9 bases between the two ends. Germline V gives CDR1 LGHNA, CDR2 YSLEER. The CDR3 sequence is 14 residues long. CDR3 DNA sequence: TGCGCCAGCAGCCAAGATCGGACTAACTACGAGCAGTACTTC. This translates into CASSQDRTNYEQYF.

This clonotype was counted many times. The chain has TRBV5-4 and TRBJ2-5, with D possibly being TRBD2 (5 bases). This CDR3 region has 15 residues. Per the germline V gene, CDR1 is SGHNT and CDR2 is YYREEE (reference sequence). With 2 bases removed from V and 1 base from J, the gap between germline ends came to 12 bases. CDR3 in amino acids: CASSFSPSPQETQYF. The CDR3 DNA sequence: TGTGCCAGCAGCTTTTCCCCTAGCCCCCAAGAGACCCAGTACTTC. The full variable domain, rest sourced from reference TRBV5-4 and TRBJ2-5, is ETGVTQSPTHLIKTRGQQVTLRCSSQSGHNTVSWYQQALGQGPQFIFQYYREEENGRGNFPPRFSGLQFPNYSSELNVNALELDDSALYLCASSFSPSPQETQYFGPGTRLLVL.